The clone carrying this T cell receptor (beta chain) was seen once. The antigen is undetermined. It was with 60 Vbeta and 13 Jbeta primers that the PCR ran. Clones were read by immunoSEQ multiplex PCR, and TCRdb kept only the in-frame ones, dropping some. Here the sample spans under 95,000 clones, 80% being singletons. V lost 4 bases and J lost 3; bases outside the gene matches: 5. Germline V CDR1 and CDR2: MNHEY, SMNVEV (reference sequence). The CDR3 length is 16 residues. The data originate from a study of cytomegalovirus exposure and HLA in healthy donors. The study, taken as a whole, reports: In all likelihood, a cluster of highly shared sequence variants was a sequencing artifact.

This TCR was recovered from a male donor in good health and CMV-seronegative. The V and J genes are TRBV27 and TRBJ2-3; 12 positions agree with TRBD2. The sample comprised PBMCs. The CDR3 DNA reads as TGTGCCAGCAGTTACCTCCTAGCGGGGGGGACAGATACGCAGTATTTT. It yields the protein CASSYLLAGGTDTQYF.